These T cell receptor beta chains were read from a single sample in a study of blood T cell repertoires in COVID-19. TCRdb's table, derived via immunoSEQ multiplex PCR, lists solely in-frame clones and lacks some. The repertoire holds fewer than 250,000 clones, roughly 85% seen once, with just under 1% in the top ten. What was sequenced was peripheral blood. The receptors originated from a man between 40 and 49 years old with acute or convalescent COVID-19. Each CDR3 is given with its conserved first and last residue. The order of the fields is D gene, CDR3 length, clone size, J gene, V gene, CDR3 protein, CDR3 DNA. D genes are given only for firm matches. Where a row states a size, it is once, few, many or the class of an expanded clone; other rows omit it.

D gene: TRBD2
CDR3 length: 15
clone size: few
J gene: TRBJ2-1
V gene: TRBV2
CDR3 protein: CASRSRLAGVNEQFF
CDR3 DNA: TGTGCCAGCAGGTCCAGACTAGCGGGGGTCAATGAGCAGTTCTTC

D gene: -
CDR3 length: 11
clone size: once
J gene: TRBJ2-2
V gene: TRBV30
CDR3 protein: CAWEGAGELFF
CDR3 DNA: TGTGCCTGGGAGGGGGCCGGGGAGCTGTTTTTT

D gene: TRBD1
CDR3 length: 14
clone size: -
J gene: TRBJ1-6
V gene: TRBV10-3
CDR3 protein: CAISGTENNSPLHF
CDR3 DNA: TGTGCCATCAGCGGGACAGAAAATAATTCACCCCTCCACTTT

D gene: -
CDR3 length: 16
clone size: -
J gene: TRBJ1-2
V gene: TRBV7-9
CDR3 protein: CASSLASGGRRNGYTF
CDR3 DNA: TGTGCCAGCAGCTTAGCCAGCGGGGGGCGAAGGAATGGCTACACCTTC

D gene: -
CDR3 length: 12
clone size: -
J gene: TRBJ1-2
V gene: TRBV4-2
CDR3 protein: CASRRDAGGYTF
CDR3 DNA: TGTGCCAGCAGGCGGGACGCAGGGGGCTACACCTTC

D gene: TRBD1
CDR3 length: 14
clone size: once
J gene: TRBJ1-5
V gene: TRBV6-5
CDR3 protein: CASASTGPNQPQHF
CDR3 DNA: TGTGCCAGCGCCTCGACAGGGCCGAATCAGCCCCAGCATTTT

D gene: -
CDR3 length: 11
clone size: -
J gene: TRBJ1-2
V gene: TRBV20-1
CDR3 protein: CSAISGVGYTF
CDR3 DNA: TGCAGTGCCATATCAGGGGTTGGCTACACCTTC

D gene: TRBD1
CDR3 length: 15
clone size: few
J gene: TRBJ1-1
V gene: TRBV5-1
CDR3 protein: CASSYQDRGLGEAFF
CDR3 DNA: TGCGCCAGCAGCTACCAGGACAGGGGGCTTGGTGAAGCTTTCTTT

D gene: TRBD1
CDR3 length: 15
clone size: few
J gene: TRBJ1-2
V gene: TRBV6-6
CDR3 protein: CASSGQGESSYGYTF
CDR3 DNA: TGTGCCAGCAGTGGACAGGGGGAAAGTAGCTATGGCTACACCTTC

D gene: TRBD1
CDR3 length: 14
clone size: -
J gene: TRBJ1-1
V gene: TRBV6-5
CDR3 protein: CASRRTGTDTEAFF
CDR3 DNA: TGTGCCAGCAGAAGGACAGGGACGGACACTGAAGCTTTCTTT

D gene: TRBD2
CDR3 length: 15
clone size: -
J gene: TRBJ2-7
V gene: TRBV7-2
CDR3 protein: CASNFRTSGGYEQYF
CDR3 DNA: TGTGCCAGCAACTTCAGGACTAGCGGGGGCTACGAGCAGTACTTC

D gene: -
CDR3 length: 13
clone size: -
J gene: TRBJ1-6
V gene: TRBV19
CDR3 protein: CASSTVRNSPLHF
CDR3 DNA: TGTGCCAGTAGCACAGTTCGCAATTCACCCCTCCACTTT

D gene: -
CDR3 length: 14
clone size: -
J gene: TRBJ1-1
V gene: TRBV11-2
CDR3 protein: CASSLDNRDTEAFF
CDR3 DNA: TGTGCCAGCAGCTTAGACAACAGGGACACTGAAGCTTTCTTT

D gene: -
CDR3 length: 12
clone size: few
J gene: TRBJ1-4
V gene: TRBV7-9
CDR3 protein: CASSSPFQVLFF
CDR3 DNA: TGTGCCAGCAGCTCTCCCTTCCAGGTACTGTTTTTT

D gene: -
CDR3 length: 13
clone size: -
J gene: TRBJ1-1
V gene: TRBV12-3/TRBV12-4
CDR3 protein: CASSLGANRDAFF
CDR3 DNA: TGTGCCAGCAGTTTAGGAGCTAACAGAGACGCTTTCTTT

D gene: -
CDR3 length: 15
clone size: -
J gene: TRBJ1-1
V gene: TRBV14
CDR3 protein: CASSQRTARDTEAFF
CDR3 DNA: TGTGCCAGCAGCCAACGGACAGCGAGGGACACTGAAGCTTTCTTT

D gene: TRBD1
CDR3 length: 15
clone size: -
J gene: TRBJ2-7
V gene: TRBV4-3
CDR3 protein: CASSQVDREPYEQYF
CDR3 DNA: TGCGCCAGCAGCCAAGTGGACAGGGAACCCTACGAGCAGTACTTC

D gene: -
CDR3 length: 13
clone size: -
J gene: TRBJ1-1
V gene: TRBV6-5
CDR3 protein: CASYRELNTEAFF
CDR3 DNA: TGTGCCAGTTACAGAGAGTTAAACACTGAAGCTTTCTTT

D gene: TRBD1
CDR3 length: 16
clone size: -
J gene: TRBJ1-3
V gene: TRBV5-4
CDR3 protein: CASSLGTGFPGNTIYF
CDR3 DNA: TGTGCCAGCAGTCTGGGGACAGGGTTCCCTGGAAACACCATATATTTT

D gene: -
CDR3 length: 13
clone size: -
J gene: TRBJ2-1
V gene: TRBV12-5
CDR3 protein: CASAMDSYNEQFF
CDR3 DNA: TGTGCTAGTGCCATGGACAGTTACAATGAGCAGTTCTTC

D gene: -
CDR3 length: 13
clone size: -
J gene: TRBJ2-7
V gene: TRBV7-2
CDR3 protein: CASSLIRGDEQYF
CDR3 DNA: TGTGCCAGCAGCCTGATCAGGGGGGACGAGCAGTACTTC

D gene: TRBD1
CDR3 length: 15
clone size: -
J gene: TRBJ1-5
V gene: TRBV18
CDR3 protein: CASSAGQGSNQPQHF
CDR3 DNA: TGTGCCAGCTCAGCAGGACAGGGTAGCAATCAGCCCCAGCATTTT

D gene: TRBD2
CDR3 length: 17
clone size: -
J gene: TRBJ2-7
V gene: TRBV4-1
CDR3 protein: CASSQEAGGGASYEQYF
CDR3 DNA: TGCGCCAGCAGCCAAGAGGCTGGCGGGGGGGCCTCCTACGAGCAGTACTTC

D gene: TRBD1
CDR3 length: 16
clone size: -
J gene: TRBJ2-1
V gene: TRBV7-2
CDR3 protein: CASSLEGAASYNEQFF
CDR3 DNA: TGTGCCAGCAGCTTAGAGGGGGCCGCCTCCTACAATGAGCAGTTCTTC

D gene: TRBD1
CDR3 length: 20
clone size: -
J gene: TRBJ2-7
V gene: TRBV5-3
CDR3 protein: CARSLAAGGGWVCSIYEQYF
CDR3 DNA: TGTGCCAGAAGCTTGGCTGCAGGGGGTGGGTGGGTATGTTCTATCTACGAGCAGTACTTC

D gene: TRBD1
CDR3 length: 12
clone size: -
J gene: TRBJ2-4
V gene: TRBV6-5
CDR3 protein: CASRGTVDIQYF
CDR3 DNA: TGTGCCAGCAGGGGGACAGTAGACATTCAGTACTTC

D gene: TRBD2
CDR3 length: 15
clone size: -
J gene: TRBJ2-1
V gene: TRBV27
CDR3 protein: CASSQSGGSYNEQFF
CDR3 DNA: TGTGCCAGCAGCCAAAGCGGGGGCTCCTACAATGAGCAGTTCTTC

D gene: TRBD2
CDR3 length: 15
clone size: -
J gene: TRBJ2-1
V gene: TRBV24-1
CDR3 protein: CATSDAGGPAVEQFF
CDR3 DNA: TGTGCCACCAGTGATGCGGGGGGGCCAGCGGTTGAGCAGTTCTTC

D gene: -
CDR3 length: 14
clone size: -
J gene: TRBJ2-3
V gene: TRBV4-2
CDR3 protein: CASRGLGPTDTQYF
CDR3 DNA: TGTGCCAGCAGGGGGCTAGGCCCCACAGATACGCAGTATTTT

D gene: TRBD1
CDR3 length: 15
clone size: -
J gene: TRBJ1-2
V gene: TRBV30
CDR3 protein: CAWSGGQGVIYGYTF
CDR3 DNA: TGTGCCTGGAGTGGTGGACAGGGCGTCATCTATGGCTACACCTTC

D gene: TRBD2
CDR3 length: 15
clone size: -
J gene: TRBJ2-5
V gene: TRBV6-2/TRBV6-3
CDR3 protein: CASSLGTSGGETQYF
CDR3 DNA: TGTGCCAGCAGCCTCGGGACTAGCGGCGGAGAGACCCAGTACTTC

D gene: -
CDR3 length: 15
clone size: -
J gene: TRBJ1-2
V gene: TRBV11-2
CDR3 protein: CASSLNIGGVYGYTF
CDR3 DNA: TGTGCCAGCAGCTTAAATATCGGCGGGGTCTATGGCTACACCTTC

D gene: TRBD1
CDR3 length: 16
clone size: -
J gene: TRBJ1-4
V gene: TRBV15
CDR3 protein: CATSRDRQGGNEKLFF
CDR3 DNA: TGTGCCACCAGCAGAGATAGACAGGGGGGCAATGAAAAACTGTTTTTT

D gene: TRBD1
CDR3 length: 15
clone size: -
J gene: TRBJ2-1
V gene: TRBV11-2
CDR3 protein: CASSLEGQPHNEQFF
CDR3 DNA: TGTGCCAGCAGCTTAGAGGGACAGCCCCACAATGAGCAGTTCTTC

D gene: TRBD1
CDR3 length: 14
clone size: -
J gene: TRBJ1-5
V gene: TRBV4-1
CDR3 protein: CASSQTQGNQPQHF
CDR3 DNA: TGCGCCAGCAGCCAGACACAGGGGAATCAGCCCCAGCATTTT

D gene: TRBD2
CDR3 length: 15
clone size: -
J gene: TRBJ2-3
V gene: TRBV7-3
CDR3 protein: CASSRVAGGLNTQYF
CDR3 DNA: TGTGCCAGCAGCCGCGTAGCGGGGGGTCTGAATACGCAGTATTTT

D gene: -
CDR3 length: 13
clone size: -
J gene: TRBJ2-7
V gene: TRBV2
CDR3 protein: CASSPQQGSEQYF
CDR3 DNA: TGTGCCAGCAGTCCTCAACAGGGCTCCGAGCAGTACTTC

D gene: TRBD1
CDR3 length: 14
clone size: -
J gene: TRBJ2-7
V gene: TRBV6-4
CDR3 protein: CASSPGTGGDEQYF
CDR3 DNA: TGTGCCAGCAGTCCCGGGACAGGGGGCGACGAGCAGTACTTC

D gene: -
CDR3 length: 15
clone size: few
J gene: TRBJ1-5
V gene: TRBV7-8
CDR3 protein: CASSLAKGPYQPQHF
CDR3 DNA: TGTGCCAGCAGCTTAGCGAAGGGGCCGTATCAGCCCCAGCATTTT

D gene: -
CDR3 length: 16
clone size: once
J gene: TRBJ1-6
V gene: TRBV27
CDR3 protein: CASSLSIQGSRSPLHF
CDR3 DNA: TGTGCCAGCAGTTTATCGATACAGGGTAGTAGGTCACCCCTCCACTTT

D gene: TRBD1
CDR3 length: 19
clone size: -
J gene: TRBJ1-4
V gene: TRBV6-1
CDR3 protein: CASSVIDRVMIPGNEKLFF
CDR3 DNA: TGTGCCAGCAGTGTTATCGACAGGGTAATGATCCCGGGTAATGAAAAACTGTTTTTT

D gene: -
CDR3 length: 13
clone size: once
J gene: TRBJ1-1
V gene: TRBV19
CDR3 protein: CASSYQGNTEAFF
CDR3 DNA: TGTGCCAGTAGTTATCAGGGGAACACTGAAGCTTTCTTT

D gene: TRBD2
CDR3 length: 17
clone size: -
J gene: TRBJ2-1
V gene: TRBV7-2
CDR3 protein: CASSPGVRGGDRNEQFF
CDR3 DNA: TGTGCCAGCAGCCCAGGGGTGCGGGGGGGGGACCGCAATGAGCAGTTCTTC

D gene: -
CDR3 length: 13
clone size: -
J gene: TRBJ2-7
V gene: TRBV5-4
CDR3 protein: CASSLAQGAEQYF
CDR3 DNA: TGTGCCAGCAGCTTGGCGCAGGGTGCCGAGCAGTACTTC

D gene: TRBD1
CDR3 length: 16
clone size: -
J gene: TRBJ1-4
V gene: TRBV5-6
CDR3 protein: CASSEGTGTRNEKLFF
CDR3 DNA: TGTGCCAGCAGCGAAGGGACAGGGACACGAAATGAAAAACTGTTTTTT

D gene: -
CDR3 length: 13
clone size: -
J gene: TRBJ2-2
V gene: TRBV7-3
CDR3 protein: CASSLTQSGELFF
CDR3 DNA: TGTGCCAGCAGCTTAACACAGTCCGGGGAGCTGTTTTTT

D gene: -
CDR3 length: 13
clone size: -
J gene: TRBJ1-1
V gene: TRBV27
CDR3 protein: CASSLGQNTEAFF
CDR3 DNA: TGTGCCAGCAGTTTAGGACAGAACACTGAAGCTTTCTTT

D gene: -
CDR3 length: 15
clone size: -
J gene: TRBJ2-2
V gene: TRBV5-6
CDR3 protein: CASSSPGSHTGELFF
CDR3 DNA: TGTGCCAGCAGCTCCCCAGGGTCGCACACCGGGGAGCTGTTTTTT